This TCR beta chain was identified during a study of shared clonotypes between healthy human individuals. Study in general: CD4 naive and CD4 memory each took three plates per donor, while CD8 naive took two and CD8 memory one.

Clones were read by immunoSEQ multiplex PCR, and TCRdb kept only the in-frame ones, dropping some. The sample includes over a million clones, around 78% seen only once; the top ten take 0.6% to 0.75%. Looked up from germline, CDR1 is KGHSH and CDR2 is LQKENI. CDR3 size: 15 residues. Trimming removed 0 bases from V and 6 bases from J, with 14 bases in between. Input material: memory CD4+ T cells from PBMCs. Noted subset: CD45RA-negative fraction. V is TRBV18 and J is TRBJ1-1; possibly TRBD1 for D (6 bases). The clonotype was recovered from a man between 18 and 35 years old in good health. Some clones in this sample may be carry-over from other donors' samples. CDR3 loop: CASSPPGRGAAEAFF. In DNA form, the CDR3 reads TGTGCCAGCTCACCACCGGGAAGGGGGGCGGCTGAAGCTTTCTTT.